This T cell receptor beta chain was observed in a study of shared clonotypes between healthy human individuals. The genomic DNA of each subset was split evenly across several immunoSEQ plates. The table came from immunoSEQ multiplex PCR; TCRdb's copy has only in-frame clones and leaves some out. The data contain about half a million clones, roughly 80% of them seen just once; the ten biggest clones take up roughly 13%. Overall study results and limits: The study drew on few donors, limiting represented genetic and exposure-history diversity. Among donors, sharing of clonotypes was expected to be affected by sequencing depth.

Points on this clone: Its target is unknown. This likely stems from a read error, as it lies one base from a far larger clone.

Genomic DNA from unsorted samples was obtained from around 88 million PBMCs (per sample). Trimming took off 9 bases at V and 4 bases at J, with 18 bases between the two ends. The CDR3 runs to 14 residues. In germline, CDR1 is ENHRY, CDR2 SYGVKD. This clonotype was obtained from a woman in her 40s in good health. Some clones in this sample may be carry-over from other donors' samples. Sequenced material: PBMCs. This rearrangement joins TRBV10-3 to TRBJ1-2; possible D gene TRBD1, 5 bases. This CDR3 is CAIGNPGSAYGYTF. In DNA, the CDR3 is TGTGCCATAGGGAACCCAGGGTCTGCCTATGGCTACACCTTC.